The TCR beta chain described here comes from a study of CD8 T cells in ankylosing spondylitis. Study-wide results and caveats: Reports of some motif variants in reactive arthritis synovial fluid and blood predate this one. Reportedly, disease-linked clones are significantly enriched in ankylosing spondylitis patients' matched synovial fluid. Characteristic, it appeared, of ankylosing spondylitis blood was a TCR beta motif of roughly eight highly homologous variants.

The CDR3 extends over 15 amino acids. Germline V gene sequence: CDR1 KGHSH, CDR2 LQKENI. The ends were cut back, 4 bases at V and 3 bases at J, with 15 bases in the middle. As to this clonotype: Antigen: not known.

One entry per CDR3 protein, called by TCRdb with MiXCR from the 5' RACE reads. Of about 750,000 distinct CDR3 sequences in the sample, roughly 19% were seen once. The source is a male donor with ankylosing spondylitis. J is TRBJ2-5 and V is TRBV18; maybe TRBD1 (5 bases). Sequencing was performed on blood, either unsorted or a sorted T cell fraction (not recorded which). CDR3 nucleotides: TGTGCCAGCTCACGCAGTCAGGACACTAAAGAGACCCAGTACTTC. This sequence encodes CASSRSQDTKETQYF.